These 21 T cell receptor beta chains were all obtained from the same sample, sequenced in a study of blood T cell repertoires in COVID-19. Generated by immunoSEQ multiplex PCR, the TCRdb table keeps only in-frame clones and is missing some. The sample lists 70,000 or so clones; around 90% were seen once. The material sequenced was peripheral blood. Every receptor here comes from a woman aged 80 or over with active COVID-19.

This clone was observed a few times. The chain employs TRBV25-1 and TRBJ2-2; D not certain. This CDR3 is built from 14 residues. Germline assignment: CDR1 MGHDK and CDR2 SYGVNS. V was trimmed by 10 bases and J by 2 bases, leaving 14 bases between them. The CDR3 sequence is CATKTERNTGELFF. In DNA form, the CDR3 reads TGTGCCACCAAGACGGAGAGAAACACCGGGGAGCTGTTTTTT.

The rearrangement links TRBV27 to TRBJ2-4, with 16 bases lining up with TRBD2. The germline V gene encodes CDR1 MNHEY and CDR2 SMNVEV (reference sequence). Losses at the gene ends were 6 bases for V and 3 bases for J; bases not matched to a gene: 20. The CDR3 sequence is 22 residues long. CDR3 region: CASSDYFPPGLAGGPVKNIQYF. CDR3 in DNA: TGTGCCAGCAGCGATTACTTCCCCCCGGGACTAGCGGGAGGGCCGGTCAAAAACATTCAGTACTTC.

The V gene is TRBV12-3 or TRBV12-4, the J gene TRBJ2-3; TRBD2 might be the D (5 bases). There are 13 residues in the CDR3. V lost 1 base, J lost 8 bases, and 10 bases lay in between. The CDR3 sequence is CASSLGGVGTQYF. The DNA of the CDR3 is TGTGCCAGCAGTTTAGGGGGAGTGGGTACGCAGTATTTT.

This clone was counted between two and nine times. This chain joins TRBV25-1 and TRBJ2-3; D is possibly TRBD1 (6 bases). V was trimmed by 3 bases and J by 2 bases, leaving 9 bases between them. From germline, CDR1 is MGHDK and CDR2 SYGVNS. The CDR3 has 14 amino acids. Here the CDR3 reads CASSDRGFTDTQYF. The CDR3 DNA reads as TGTGCCAGCAGTGATAGGGGGTTCACAGATACGCAGTATTTT.

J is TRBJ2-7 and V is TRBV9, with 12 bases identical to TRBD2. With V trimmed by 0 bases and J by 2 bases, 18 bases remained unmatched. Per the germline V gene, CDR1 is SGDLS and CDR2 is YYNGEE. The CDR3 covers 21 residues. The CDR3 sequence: CASSVGGGTPSTSGSPYEQYF. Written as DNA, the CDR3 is TGTGCCAGCAGCGTAGGAGGGGGGACTCCCTCGACTAGCGGGAGTCCCTACGAGCAGTACTTC.

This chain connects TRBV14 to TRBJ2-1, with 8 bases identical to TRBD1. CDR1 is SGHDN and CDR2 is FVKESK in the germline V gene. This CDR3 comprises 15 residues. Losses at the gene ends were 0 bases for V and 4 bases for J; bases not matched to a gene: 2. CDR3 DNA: TGTGCCAGCAGCCAAGACCGGGACAGGTACAATGAGCAGTTCTTC. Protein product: CASSQDRDRYNEQFF. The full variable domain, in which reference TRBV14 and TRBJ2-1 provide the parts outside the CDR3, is EAGVTQFPSHSVIEKGQTVTLRCDPISGHDNLYWYRRVMGKEIKFLLHFVKESKQDESGMPNNRFLAERTGGTYSTLKVQPAELEDSGVYFCASSQDRDRYNEQFFGPGTRLTVL.

The CDR3 DNA follows: TGCGCCAGCAGCTTGGGTTGGGACAGGGGGTACTCTGGAAACACCATATATTTT. This translates into CASSLGWDRGYSGNTIYF. This sequence joins TRBV5-1 and TRBJ1-3; 11 bases fit TRBD1. Trimming took 0 bases from V and 0 from J; bases not matched to a gene: 5. The length of the CDR3 is 18 residues. Germline loops: CDR1 SGHRS, CDR2 YFSETQ.

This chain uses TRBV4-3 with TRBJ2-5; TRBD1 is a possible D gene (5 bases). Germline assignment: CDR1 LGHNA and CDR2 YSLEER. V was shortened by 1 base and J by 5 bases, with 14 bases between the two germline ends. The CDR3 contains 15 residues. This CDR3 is CASSQGAGLLETQYF. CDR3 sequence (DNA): TGCGCCAGCAGCCAAGGGGCAGGGCTCCTGGAGACCCAGTACTTC.

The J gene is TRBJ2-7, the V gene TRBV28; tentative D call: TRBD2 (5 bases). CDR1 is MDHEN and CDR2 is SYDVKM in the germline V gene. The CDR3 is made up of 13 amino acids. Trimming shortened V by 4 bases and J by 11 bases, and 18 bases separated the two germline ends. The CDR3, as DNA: TGTGCCAGCAGTTCTCCCTCGGGCATCGGGAAGTACTTC. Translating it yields CASSSPSGIGKYF.

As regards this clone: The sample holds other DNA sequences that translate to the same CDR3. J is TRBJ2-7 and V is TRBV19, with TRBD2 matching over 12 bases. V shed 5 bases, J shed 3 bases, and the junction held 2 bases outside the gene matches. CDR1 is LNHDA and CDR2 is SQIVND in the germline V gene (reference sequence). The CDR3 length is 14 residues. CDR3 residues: CASSAGLAGYEQYF. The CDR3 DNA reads TGTGCCAGTAGTGCGGGACTAGCGGGCTACGAGCAGTACTTC.

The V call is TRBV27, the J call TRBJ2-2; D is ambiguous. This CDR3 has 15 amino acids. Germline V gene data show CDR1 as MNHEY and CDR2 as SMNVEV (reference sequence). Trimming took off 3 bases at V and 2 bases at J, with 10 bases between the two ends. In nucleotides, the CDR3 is TGTGCCAGCAGTTTTGCCAGGCCTAACACCGGGGAGCTGTTTTTT. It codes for CASSFARPNTGELFF.

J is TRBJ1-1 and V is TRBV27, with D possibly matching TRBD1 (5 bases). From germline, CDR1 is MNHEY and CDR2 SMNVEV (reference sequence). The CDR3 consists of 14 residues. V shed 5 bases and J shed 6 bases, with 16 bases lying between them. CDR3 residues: CASSPQQASPEAFF. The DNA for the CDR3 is TGTGCCAGCAGTCCCCAACAGGCCTCCCCTGAAGCTTTCTTT.

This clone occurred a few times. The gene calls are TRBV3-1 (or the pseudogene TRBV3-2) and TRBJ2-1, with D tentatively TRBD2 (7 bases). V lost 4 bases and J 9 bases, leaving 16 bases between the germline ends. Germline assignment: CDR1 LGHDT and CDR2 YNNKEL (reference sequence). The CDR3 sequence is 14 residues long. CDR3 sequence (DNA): TGTGCCAGCAGCCTAGGACTAGGGGGTAGTGAGCAGTTCTTC. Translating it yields CASSLGLGGSEQFF.

CDR3 sequence (DNA): TGTGCCTGGAGTCCTGTGCTAGCATCCGAGCAGTACTTC. It codes for CAWSPVLASEQYF. The chain couples TRBV30 to TRBJ2-7, with D possibly TRBD2 on 5 matching bases. The V end was cut by 2 bases, the J end by 6 bases, with 14 bases between. Germline CDR1 is GTSNPN and CDR2 is SVGIG (reference sequence). The CDR3 covers 13 residues.

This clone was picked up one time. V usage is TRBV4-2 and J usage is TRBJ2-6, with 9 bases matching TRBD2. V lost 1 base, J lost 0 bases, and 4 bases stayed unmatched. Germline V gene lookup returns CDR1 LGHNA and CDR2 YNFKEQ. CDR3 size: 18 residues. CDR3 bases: TGTGCCAGCAGCCAAGGGGTAGCGGGGGCCTCTGGGGCCAACGTCCTGACTTTC. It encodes CASSQGVAGASGANVLTF.

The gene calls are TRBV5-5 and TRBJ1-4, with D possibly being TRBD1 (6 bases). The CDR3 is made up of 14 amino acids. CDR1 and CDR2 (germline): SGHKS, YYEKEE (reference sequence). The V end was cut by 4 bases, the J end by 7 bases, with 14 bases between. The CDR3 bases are TGTGCCAGCAGCGTGGACAGTCCCCTTGAAAAACTGTTTTTT. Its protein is CASSVDSPLEKLFF.

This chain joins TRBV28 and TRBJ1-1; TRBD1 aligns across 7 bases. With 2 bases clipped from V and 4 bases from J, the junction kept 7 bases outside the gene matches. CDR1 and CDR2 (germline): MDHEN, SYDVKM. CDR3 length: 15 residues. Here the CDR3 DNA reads TGTGCCAGCAGTTTAAACAGGGGAACGAGCACTGAAGCTTTCTTT. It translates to CASSLNRGTSTEAFF.

CDR3 sequence: CSVEDLDRNTEAFF. CDR3 bases: TGCAGCGTTGAAGATCTGGACAGGAACACTGAAGCTTTCTTT. The chain combines TRBV29-1 with TRBJ1-1, with D possibly being TRBD1 (6 bases). Germline CDR1 is SQVTM and CDR2 is ANQGSEA. This CDR3 comprises 14 residues. V was clipped by 0 bases and J by 1 base, with 9 bases between them.

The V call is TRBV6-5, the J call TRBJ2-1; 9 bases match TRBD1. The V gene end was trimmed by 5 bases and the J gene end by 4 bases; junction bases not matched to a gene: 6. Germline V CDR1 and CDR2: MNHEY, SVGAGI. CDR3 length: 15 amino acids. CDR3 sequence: CASSPGQGRYNEQFF. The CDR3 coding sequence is TGTGCCAGCAGTCCAGGACAGGGGAGATACAATGAGCAGTTCTTC.

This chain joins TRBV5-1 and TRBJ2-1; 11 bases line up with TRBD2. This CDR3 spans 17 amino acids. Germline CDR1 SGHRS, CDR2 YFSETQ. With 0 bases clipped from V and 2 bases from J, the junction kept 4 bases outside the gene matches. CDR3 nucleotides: TGCGCCAGCAGCTTGGGACTAGCGGGGTCACCCTACAATGAGCAGTTCTTC. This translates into CASSLGLAGSPYNEQFF.

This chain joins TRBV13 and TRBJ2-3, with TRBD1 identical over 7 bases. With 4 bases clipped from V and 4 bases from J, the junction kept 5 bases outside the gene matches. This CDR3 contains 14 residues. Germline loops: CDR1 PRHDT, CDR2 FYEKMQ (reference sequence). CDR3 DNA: TGTGCCAGCAGCTCCATAGGGGGCGCAGATACGCAGTATTTT. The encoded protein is CASSSIGGADTQYF.